A selection of T cell receptor beta chains follows, all from one sample in a study of post-analysis software for immune sequencing data. TCRdb re-derived calls from the PCR reads in MiXCR, one entry per CDR3 protein. The sample holds fewer than 850,000 distinct CDR3 sequences, approximately 44% seen once. What was sequenced was blood. These receptors originate from a girl between 10 and 17 years old with multiple sclerosis. Both conserved end residues are part of each CDR3. Fields, in order: clone size, CDR3 length, D gene, V gene, J gene, CDR3 protein, CDR3 DNA. The D gene is left open where the match is weak. For some rows the clone size is stated as once, few or many, or as a class when expanded; others skip it.

abundance: NA
len: 12
d_gene: NA
v_gene: TRBV20-1
j_gene: TRBJ1-1
CDR3aa: CSAIRPNTEAFF
CDR3nt: TGCAGTGCTATACGGCCGAACACTGAAGCTTTCTTT

abundance: NA
len: 16
d_gene: NA
v_gene: TRBV4-1
j_gene: TRBJ2-4
CDR3aa: CASSHVSDLAKNIQYF
CDR3nt: TGCGCCAGCAGCCATGTTTCTGATCTAGCCAAAAACATTCAGTACTTC

abundance: many
len: 15
d_gene: TRBD2
v_gene: TRBV20-1
j_gene: TRBJ2-1
CDR3aa: CSARDSGRAYNEQFF
CDR3nt: TGCAGTGCTAGAGATAGCGGGAGGGCCTACAATGAGCAGTTCTTC

abundance: NA
len: 16
d_gene: TRBD1
v_gene: TRBV6-5
j_gene: TRBJ1-1
CDR3aa: CASTAAGGVGWTEAFF
CDR3nt: TGTGCCAGCACCGCGGCAGGGGGCGTTGGTTGGACTGAAGCTTTCTTT

abundance: few
len: 14
d_gene: NA
v_gene: TRBV7-3
j_gene: TRBJ2-5
CDR3aa: CASSLGLPGGEQYF
CDR3nt: TGTGCCAGCAGCTTAGGCCTACCCGGGGGAGAGCAGTACTTC

abundance: NA
len: 13
d_gene: TRBD1
v_gene: TRBV20-1
j_gene: TRBJ2-5
CDR3aa: CSAGTGNEETQYF
CDR3nt: TGCAGTGCTGGGACAGGGAATGAGGAGACCCAGTACTTC

abundance: NA
len: 13
d_gene: TRBD1
v_gene: TRBV20-1
j_gene: TRBJ1-2
CDR3aa: CSARTGTRYGYTF
CDR3nt: TGCAGTGCTCGGACAGGAACTAGATATGGCTACACCTTC

abundance: few
len: 13
d_gene: TRBD2
v_gene: TRBV29-1
j_gene: TRBJ2-1
CDR3aa: CSGLAGGYNEQFF
CDR3nt: TGCAGCGGATTAGCGGGAGGCTACAATGAGCAGTTCTTC

abundance: NA
len: 15
d_gene: TRBD1
v_gene: TRBV29-1
j_gene: TRBJ1-2
CDR3aa: CSVEEGTGMNYGYTF
CDR3nt: TGCAGCGTTGAAGAAGGGACAGGGATGAACTACGGCTACACCTTC

abundance: once
len: 13
d_gene: NA
v_gene: TRBV10-3
j_gene: TRBJ2-7
CDR3aa: CAISAGPSYEQYF
CDR3nt: TGTGCCATCAGTGCGGGCCCCTCCTACGAGCAGTACTTC

abundance: NA
len: 15
d_gene: NA
v_gene: TRBV7-8
j_gene: TRBJ2-1
CDR3aa: CASSPWAFTENEQFF
CDR3nt: TGTGCCAGCAGCCCATGGGCGTTCACGGAGAATGAGCAGTTCTTC

abundance: NA
len: 16
d_gene: NA
v_gene: TRBV27
j_gene: TRBJ2-4
CDR3aa: CASSLDRAFAKNIQYF
CDR3nt: TGTGCCAGCAGCCTCGACAGAGCCTTTGCCAAAAACATTCAGTACTTC

abundance: NA
len: 13
d_gene: NA
v_gene: TRBV10-3
j_gene: TRBJ1-5
CDR3aa: CATSETSNQPQHF
CDR3nt: TGTGCCACCAGTGAGACTAGCAATCAGCCCCAGCATTTT

abundance: few
len: 15
d_gene: TRBD1
v_gene: TRBV29-1
j_gene: TRBJ2-1
CDR3aa: CSVGLWTGQNNEQFF
CDR3nt: TGCAGCGTTGGACTGTGGACAGGGCAAAACAATGAGCAGTTCTTC

abundance: NA
len: 15
d_gene: NA
v_gene: TRBV27
j_gene: TRBJ2-2
CDR3aa: CASSNSQGFTGELFF
CDR3nt: TGTGCCAGCAGTAATAGCCAGGGGTTTACCGGGGAGCTGTTTTTT

abundance: NA
len: 15
d_gene: TRBD2
v_gene: TRBV4-3
j_gene: TRBJ2-7
CDR3aa: CASSQGTSGSDEQYF
CDR3nt: TGCGCCAGCAGCCAAGGGACTAGCGGGAGCGACGAGCAGTACTTC

abundance: NA
len: 16
d_gene: NA
v_gene: TRBV7-8
j_gene: TRBJ2-1
CDR3aa: CASSLRRADSYNEQFF
CDR3nt: TGTGCCAGCAGCTTACGGAGGGCCGATTCCTACAATGAGCAGTTCTTC